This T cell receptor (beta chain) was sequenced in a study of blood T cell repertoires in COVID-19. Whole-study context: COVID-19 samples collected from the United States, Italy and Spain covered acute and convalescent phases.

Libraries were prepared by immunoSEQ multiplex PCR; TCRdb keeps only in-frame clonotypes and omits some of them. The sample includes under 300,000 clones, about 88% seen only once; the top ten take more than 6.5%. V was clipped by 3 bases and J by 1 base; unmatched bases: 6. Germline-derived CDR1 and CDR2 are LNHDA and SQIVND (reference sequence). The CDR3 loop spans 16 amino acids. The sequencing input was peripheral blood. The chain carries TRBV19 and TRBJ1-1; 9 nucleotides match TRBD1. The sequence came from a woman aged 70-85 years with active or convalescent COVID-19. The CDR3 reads CASSIRGTGRNTEAFF. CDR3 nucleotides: TGTGCCAGTAGTATTCGGGGGACAGGGAGGAACACTGAAGCTTTCTTT.